This TCR beta chain was sequenced for a study of blood T cell repertoires in COVID-19 (dated by TCRdb to 2019 to 2021). In terms of the full investigation: Samples covering the acute and convalescent phases of COVID-19 were provided by collaborators in the United States, Italy and Spain. The repertoires were released in a freely available public database intended as a resource for research on the immune response to SARS-CoV-2. HLA class I and class II types, where available, came from metadata supplied by the sample provider rather than from assay-based typing. Sample metadata almost always included a de-identified subject ID, COVID-19 status, age in years and sex. The material from the prospective study consisted of cDNA or gDNA derived from T cells, B-cell-depleted T cells, or PBMCs. Samples came from the ongoing ImmuneRACE study (first 160 participants) plus 1,254 subjects from 6 global collaborators. Subjects who had been exposed to COVID-19, were actively infected with it, or had recovered from it provided the deeply sampled blood TCRbeta repertoires that made up the dataset. What the study reported, not specific to this receptor: The amount of clinical and demographic metadata varied by source and participant and was provided uncurated.

TCRbeta CDR3 regions were amplified from genomic DNA using the immunoSEQ Assay, a bias-controlled multiplex PCR. As for the original processing: The number of nucleated cells in each sample was estimated from the amplification of reference gene primers within the assay. To quantify the absolute abundance of each unique TCRbeta CDR3 rearrangement, sequence reads were collapsed and filtered. Productive Simpson clonality was computed per sample as the square root of Simpson's diversity index over productive rearrangements. Entries here come from immuneACCESS through TCRdb and include only in-frame sequences with V and J called. Some clones fail to appear in such tables; in the studies checked, an unresolved V gene covers under half of the shortfall, and the cause of the remainder is unknown. V and J calls and clone size are as listed in that table; D and trimming were resolved from the DNA. Present in this sample are about 370,000 clones, around 89% of which were seen just once. Together, the top ten hold under 4% of the sample.

One collaborating source in Seattle enrolled patients during active infection and followed them longitudinally through the course of disease. Each collaborating institution followed its own protocols to collect whole blood in K2EDTA tubes. For TCRbeta analysis, collaborator samples were shipped as frozen whole blood, as isolated PBMCs, or as DNA extracted from either sample type. Turning to this clone: Its antigen remains undetermined. There are no base qualities to consult, and no much larger clone falls within one base.

The germline V gene (reference sequence) provides CDR1 SEHNR and CDR2 FQNEAQ. Measured from the cysteine to the phenylalanine, the CDR3 is 18 residues long. The sequence is cut down to CDR3 DNA, 54 bases in frame from base 1. The germline ends are 17 bases apart after V is trimmed by 1 base and J by 0 bases. Sequences were obtained from peripheral blood. The source of this sequence is a woman in her thirties with COVID-19, enrolled during active disease. The rearrangement combines TRBV7-9 with TRBJ2-3; no D segment can be confidently identified. The encoded CDR3 is CASSLDRRRRGSTDTQYF. The DNA is TGTGCCAGCAGCTTAGACCGACGCCGGCGCGGTAGCACAGATACGCAGTATTTT.